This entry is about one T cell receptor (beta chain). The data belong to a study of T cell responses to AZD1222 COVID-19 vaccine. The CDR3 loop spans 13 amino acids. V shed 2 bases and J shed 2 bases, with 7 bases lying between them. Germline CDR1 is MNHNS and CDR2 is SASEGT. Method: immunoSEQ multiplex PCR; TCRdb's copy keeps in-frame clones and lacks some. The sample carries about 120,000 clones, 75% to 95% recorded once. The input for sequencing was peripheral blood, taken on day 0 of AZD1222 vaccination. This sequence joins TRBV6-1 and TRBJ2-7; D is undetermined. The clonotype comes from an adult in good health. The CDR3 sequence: CASSESSAYEQYF. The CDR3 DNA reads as TGTGCCAGCAGTGAAAGTTCGGCCTACGAGCAGTACTTC.